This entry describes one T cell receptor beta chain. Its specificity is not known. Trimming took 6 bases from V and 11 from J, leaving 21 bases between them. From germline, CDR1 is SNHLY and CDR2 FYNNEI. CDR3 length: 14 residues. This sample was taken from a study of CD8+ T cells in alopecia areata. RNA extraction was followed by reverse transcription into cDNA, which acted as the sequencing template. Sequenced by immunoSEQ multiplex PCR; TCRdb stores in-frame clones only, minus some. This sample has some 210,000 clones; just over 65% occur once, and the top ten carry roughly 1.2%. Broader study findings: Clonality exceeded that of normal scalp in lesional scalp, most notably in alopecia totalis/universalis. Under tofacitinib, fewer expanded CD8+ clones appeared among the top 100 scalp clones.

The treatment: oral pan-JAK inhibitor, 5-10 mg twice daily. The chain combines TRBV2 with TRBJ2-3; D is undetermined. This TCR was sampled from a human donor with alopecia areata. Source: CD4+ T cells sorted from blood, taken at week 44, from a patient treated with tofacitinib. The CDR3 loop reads CASRPNQQDREQYF. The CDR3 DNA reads TGTGCCAGCAGACCGAACCAGCAGGATCGAGAGCAGTATTTT.